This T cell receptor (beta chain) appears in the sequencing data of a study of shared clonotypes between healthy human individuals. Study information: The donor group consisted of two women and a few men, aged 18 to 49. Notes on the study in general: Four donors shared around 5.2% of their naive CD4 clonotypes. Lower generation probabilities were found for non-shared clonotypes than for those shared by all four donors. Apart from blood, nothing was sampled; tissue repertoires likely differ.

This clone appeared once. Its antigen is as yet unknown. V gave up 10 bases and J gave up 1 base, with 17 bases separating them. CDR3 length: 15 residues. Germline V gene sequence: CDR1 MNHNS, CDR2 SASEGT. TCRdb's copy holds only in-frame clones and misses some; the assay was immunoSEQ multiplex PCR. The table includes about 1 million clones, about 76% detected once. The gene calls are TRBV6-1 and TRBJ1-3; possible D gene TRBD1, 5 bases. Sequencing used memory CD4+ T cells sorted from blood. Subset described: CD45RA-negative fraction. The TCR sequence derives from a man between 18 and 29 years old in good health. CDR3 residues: CAIGAVVGSGNTIYF. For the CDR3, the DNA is TGTGCCATCGGGGCAGTGGTGGGGTCTGGAAACACCATATATTTT.